The 16 T cell receptor beta chains presented below share a single source sample, sequenced in a study of blood T cell repertoires in COVID-19. Sequencing was performed with immunoSEQ multiplex PCR; in TCRdb, only in-frame clones are kept and a portion is missing. The sample yields hundreds of thousands of clones, about 88% seen once. Material for sequencing was PBMCs or T cells enriched from blood (not recorded which). These receptors were taken from a woman in her sixties in a cohort exposed to, infected with or recovered from COVID-19 (not recorded which).

CDR3 nucleotides: TGTGCCAGCAGCTCACCTGGACAGGGGCGGAATGAGCAGTTCTTC. Translated, it gives CASSSPGQGRNEQFF. The rearrangement joins TRBV28 to TRBJ2-1, with 9 bases that match TRBD1. This CDR3 is built from 15 residues. Per germline, CDR1 MDHEN and CDR2 SYDVKM. Losses at the gene ends were 6 bases for V and 7 bases for J; bases not matched to a gene: 10.

This clone has more than one count but fewer than ten. The chain recombines TRBV7-2 with TRBJ2-5; 7 positions match TRBD1. Germline trimming cut 1 base from V and 2 bases from J; bases unmatched to any gene: 4. This CDR3 contains 15 residues. Germline V gene sequence: CDR1 SGHTA, CDR2 FQGNSA. The CDR3 sequence: CASSLDRGRQETQYF. CDR3 coding DNA: TGTGCCAGCAGCTTAGACAGGGGTCGGCAAGAGACCCAGTACTTC.

This rearrangement joins TRBV30 to TRBJ2-5, with D hard to call. The CDR3 contains 12 residues. Germline V CDR1 and CDR2: GTSNPN, SVGIG (reference sequence). V was shortened by 2 bases and J by 2 bases, with 6 bases between the two germline ends. The DNA for the CDR3 is TGTGCCTGGAGTCTGGAGCAAGAGACCCAGTACTTC. It codes for CAWSLEQETQYF.

The J gene is TRBJ1-1, the V gene TRBV30; D uncertain. Trimming left V 0 bases short and J 14 bases short, with 16 bases between. The CDR3 spans 12 residues. Germline loops: CDR1 GTSNPN, CDR2 SVGIG (reference sequence). CDR3 loop: CAWSVRREGRFF. CDR3 in DNA: TGTGCCTGGAGTGTACGGCGCGAGGGCCGCTTCTTT.

CDR3 in DNA: TGTGCCAGCAGCCCGGGGGGGCTAGGGTACAATGAGCAGTTCTTC. The encoded protein is CASSPGGLGYNEQFF. The chain has TRBV7-9 and TRBJ2-1; 8 nucleotides match TRBD2. The V and J ends lost 5 bases and 4 bases, in that order; junction bases with no gene match: 7. The germline gives CDR1 SEHNR, CDR2 FQNEAQ (reference sequence). The CDR3 contains 15 residues.

The rearrangement joins TRBV15 to TRBJ2-2; D gene ambiguous. V lost 1 base and J 1 base, leaving 4 bases between the germline ends. CDR1 is LNHNV, CDR2 YYDKDF, per germline (reference sequence). There are 14 residues in the CDR3. CDR3 nucleotides: TGTGCCACCAGCAGAGCACAGAACACCGGGGAGCTGTTTTTT. It specifies CATSRAQNTGELFF.

V gene TRBV4-1 combines with J gene TRBJ2-1; 9 nucleotides agree with TRBD2. There are 17 residues in the CDR3. Germline values: CDR1 MGHRA, CDR2 YSYEKL. J was trimmed by 9 bases and V by 0 bases; bases with no gene match: 12. Here the CDR3 reads CASSQDFLAGMGSEQFF. CDR3 nucleotide sequence: TGCGCCAGCAGCCAAGATTTCCTAGCGGGAATGGGTAGTGAGCAGTTCTTC.

The V call is TRBV11-2, the J call TRBJ2-5; maybe TRBD1 (6 bases). CDR1 is SGHAT and CDR2 is FQNNGV in the germline V gene. The V and J ends lost 5 bases and 2 bases respectively, with 15 bases between them. The CDR3 loop spans 15 amino acids. Written as DNA, the CDR3 is TGTGCCAGCAGCGGGACCCAGGGGCGGCAAGAGACCCAGTACTTC. It yields the protein CASSGTQGRQETQYF.

This chain connects TRBV18 to TRBJ2-7; 10 bases map to TRBD2. The V gene's germline CDR1 is KGHSH and CDR2 LQKENI. This CDR3 is 18 amino acids long. Trimming cost V 0 bases and J 2 bases; bases outside gene matches: 10. CDR3 loop: CASSPPGTISGRAYEQYF. CDR3 in DNA: TGTGCCAGCTCACCACCGGGGACCATAAGCGGGAGGGCCTACGAGCAGTACTTC.

The chain recombines TRBV7-8 with TRBJ1-6; D remains ambiguous. This CDR3 contains 16 residues. Trimming cost V 6 bases and J 5 bases, with 17 bases left between them. Germline V lookup: CDR1 SGHVS, CDR2 FQNEAQ. The CDR3 coding sequence is TGTGCCAGCAGAGGAACCCATGACGGGGATAATTCACCCCTCCACTTT. The encoded protein is CASRGTHDGDNSPLHF.

The rearrangement joins TRBV30 to TRBJ2-1; D is possibly TRBD2 (6 bases). CDR3 size: 16 residues. Germline CDR1 is GTSNPN and CDR2 is SVGIG (reference sequence). V dropped 5 bases and J dropped 4 bases, with 21 bases sitting between them. CDR3 region: CAWGRRGQRLYNEQFF. The CDR3 bases are TGTGCCTGGGGAAGGAGGGGTCAGCGGTTATACAATGAGCAGTTCTTC.

The V gene is TRBV18, the J gene TRBJ2-7; TRBD1 might be the D (6 bases). Germline V lookup: CDR1 KGHSH, CDR2 LQKENI. With 3 bases removed from V and 2 bases from J, the gap between germline ends came to 8 bases. The CDR3 length is 13 residues. CDR3 nucleotide sequence: TGTGCCAGCTCACCCCAGGGGACCTACGAGCAGTACTTC. This gives the protein CASSPQGTYEQYF.

The gene calls are TRBV5-1 and TRBJ1-4; maybe TRBD1 (6 bases). CDR3 size: 16 residues. Germline V CDR1 and CDR2: SGHRS, YFSETQ. V dropped 0 bases and J dropped 4 bases, with 13 bases sitting between them. CDR3 sequence reads: CASSLAKGGSNEKLFF. CDR3 in DNA: TGCGCCAGCAGCTTGGCCAAGGGGGGGAGTAATGAAAAACTGTTTTTT.

This chain links TRBV10-2 with TRBJ2-1; 8 bases are a match to TRBD2. This CDR3 contains 12 residues. Trimming cost V 7 bases and J 10 bases; bases outside gene matches: 6. Germline V gives CDR1 WSHSY, CDR2 SAAADI. CDR3 in DNA: TGCGCCAGCAAGCATCGGGAGGGCGAGCAGTTCTTC. Amino acids: CASKHREGEQFF.

Worth noting for this clone: Sequence at one end of the junction differs from germline and may be a read error. Other DNA variants within this sample encode the same CDR3. The chain combines TRBV19 with TRBJ2-3; 10 bases align to TRBD2. CDR3 length: 15 residues. From germline, CDR1 is LNHDA and CDR2 SQIVND (reference sequence). The CDR3 DNA sequence: TGTGCCAGTAGTTGGGGACTAGCGAGCACAGACACGCAGTATTTT. This sequence encodes CASSWGLASTDTQYF.

The rearrangement links TRBV10-3 to TRBJ1-5, with D unresolved. Trimming pared 3 bases from V and 4 bases from J, leaving 13 bases between. From germline, CDR1 is ENHRY and CDR2 SYGVKD. The CDR3 runs to 15 residues. The CDR3 loop reads CAISDGPGGNQPQHF. The CDR3 DNA sequence: TGTGCCATCAGTGACGGTCCGGGAGGGAATCAGCCCCAGCATTTT.